Shown below are 9 T cell receptor beta chains from a single sample sequenced in a study of CD8+CD57+ T cells in acquired aplastic anemia. TCR beta VDJ and CDR3 profiling used genomic DNA as template. TCRdb processed the reads anew with MiXCR; each CDR3 protein has one entry. The sample lists under 200,000 distinct CDR3 sequences; roughly 40% were seen once. The sequencing sample was made of sorted CD4+, CD8+, or CD8+CD57+ T cells (not recorded which) from PBMCs. The receptors stem from a human donor in good health.

With regard to this clonotype: A read error may produce the germline difference seen at one junction end. This chain joins TRBV12-3 or TRBV12-4 and TRBJ1-5; D remains unclear. This CDR3 comprises 14 residues. The CDR3 DNA follows: TGTGCCATCAGTTTTTCAGGAGGGTTTCAGCCCCAGCATTTT. The encoded protein is CAISFSGGFQPQHF.

The chain couples TRBV10-3 to TRBJ2-2; D possibly corresponds to TRBD1 (7 bases). The CDR3 extends over 15 amino acids. Germline V gives CDR1 ENHRY, CDR2 SYGVKD. V lost 3 bases and J lost 4, with 12 bases in between. The CDR3 DNA follows: TGTGCCATCAGTGAAACGGGGGACAGCACCGGGGAGCTGTTTTTT. This codes for CAISETGDSTGELFF.

This clonotype was recorded at least ten times. The rearrangement uses TRBV6-2 or TRBV6-3 and TRBJ2-7; possible D gene TRBD1, 7 bases. Germline values: CDR1 MNHEY, CDR2 SVGEGT. This CDR3 region has 15 residues. The ends were cut back, 8 bases at V and 0 bases at J, with 17 bases in the middle. CDR3 DNA: TGTGCCAGCGCGCAATGGAGGGACAGCTCCTACGAGCAGTACTTC. It is translated as CASAQWRDSSYEQYF.

The genes are TRBV20-1 and TRBJ2-2; possible D gene TRBD2, 5 bases. The CDR3 sequence is 11 residues long. Per germline, CDR1 DFQATT and CDR2 SNEGSKA (reference sequence). The ends were cut back, 5 bases at V and 8 bases at J, with 9 bases in the middle. CDR3 sequence reads: CSAVREGELFF. The DNA of the CDR3 is TGCAGTGCTGTCCGGGAAGGGGAGCTGTTTTTT.

V and J are TRBV15 and TRBJ1-2, with 9 bases fitting TRBD1. CDR1 LNHNV and CDR2 YYDKDF come from the germline V gene (reference sequence). Germline trimming cut 5 bases from V and 2 bases from J; bases unmatched to any gene: 6. This CDR3 has 15 amino acids. CDR3 coding DNA: TGTGCCACCAGCCGAGGGACAGGGACCAACTATGGCTACACCTTC. It specifies CATSRGTGTNYGYTF.

CDR3 coding DNA: TGCAGTGCTAGAGGGACTAGCGGGGGAGGCGAGCAGTACTTC. It is translated as CSARGTSGGGEQYF. This chain joins TRBV20-1 and TRBJ2-7; 13 bases are a match to TRBD2. J gave up 6 bases and V 1 base, and 3 bases lay outside the gene matches. The germline CDR1 and CDR2 sequences are DFQATT and SNEGSKA (reference sequence). CDR3 length equals 14 residues.

Many counts were recorded for this clonotype. The chain employs TRBV10-3 and TRBJ2-1; D unclear. The V gene lost 0 bases and the J gene lost 0 bases, with 9 bases spanning the gap. The CDR3 has 16 residues. Germline CDR1 is ENHRY and CDR2 is SYGVKD. CDR3 in amino acids: CAISESTRSSYNEQFF. For the CDR3, the DNA is TGTGCCATCAGTGAGTCGACGAGGAGCTCCTACAATGAGCAGTTCTTC.

This clonotype was recorded at least ten times. The chain links TRBV5-1 to TRBJ1-1; D is uncertain. CDR3 length equals 13 residues. Germline lookup yields CDR1 SGHRS and CDR2 YFSETQ. The V end lost 4 bases, the J end lost 0 bases, and 7 bases lay between the germline ends. The DNA for the CDR3 is TGCGCCAGCAGCCAACAGATGAACACTGAAGCTTTCTTT. Amino acids: CASSQQMNTEAFF.

The rearrangement links TRBV2 to TRBJ2-1; a possible D gene is TRBD2 (5 bases). Trimming took off 4 bases at V and 6 bases at J, with 16 bases between the two ends. The CDR3 covers 15 residues. The germline CDR1 and CDR2 sequences are SNHLY and FYNNEI. CDR3 region: CASSGTSGFFNEQFF. The CDR3 bases are TGTGCCAGCAGTGGAACTAGTGGGTTCTTCAATGAGCAGTTCTTC.